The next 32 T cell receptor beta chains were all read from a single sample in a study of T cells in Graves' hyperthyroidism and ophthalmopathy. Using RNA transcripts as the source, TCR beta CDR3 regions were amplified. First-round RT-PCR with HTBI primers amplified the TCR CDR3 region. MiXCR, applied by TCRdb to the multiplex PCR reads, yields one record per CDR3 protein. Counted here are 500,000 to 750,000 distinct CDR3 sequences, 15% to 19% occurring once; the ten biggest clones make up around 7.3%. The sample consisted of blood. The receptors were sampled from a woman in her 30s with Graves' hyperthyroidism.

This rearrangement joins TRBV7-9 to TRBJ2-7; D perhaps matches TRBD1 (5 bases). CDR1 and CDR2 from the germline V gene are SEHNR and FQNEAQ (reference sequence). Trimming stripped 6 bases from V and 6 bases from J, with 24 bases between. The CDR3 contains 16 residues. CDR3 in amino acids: CASSFVVGSTVGEQYF. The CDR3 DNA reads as TGTGCCAGCAGTTTCGTGGTAGGTTCGACAGTTGGCGAGCAGTACTTC.

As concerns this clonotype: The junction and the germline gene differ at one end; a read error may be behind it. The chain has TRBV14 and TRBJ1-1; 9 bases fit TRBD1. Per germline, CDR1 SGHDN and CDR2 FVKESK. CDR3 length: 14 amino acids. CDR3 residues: CASSLQGAGTEPFF. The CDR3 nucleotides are TGTGCCAGCAGCCTACAGGGGGCCGGCACTGAACCTTTCTTT.

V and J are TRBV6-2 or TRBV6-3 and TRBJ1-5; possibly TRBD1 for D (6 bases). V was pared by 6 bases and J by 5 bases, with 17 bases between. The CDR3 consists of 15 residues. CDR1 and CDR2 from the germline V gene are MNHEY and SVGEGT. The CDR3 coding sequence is TGTGCCAGCAGCTTACCGCCAGGGGACTATCAGCCCCAGCATTTT. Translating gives CASSLPPGDYQPQHF.

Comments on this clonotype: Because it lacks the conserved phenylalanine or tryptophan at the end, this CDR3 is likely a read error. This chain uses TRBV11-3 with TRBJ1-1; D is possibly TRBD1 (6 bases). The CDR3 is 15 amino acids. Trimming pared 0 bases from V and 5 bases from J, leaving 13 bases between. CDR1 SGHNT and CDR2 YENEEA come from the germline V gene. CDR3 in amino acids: CASSLERGGLTEAFL. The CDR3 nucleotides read TGTGCCAGCAGCTTAGAACGAGGGGGTCTTACTGAAGCTTTCCTT.

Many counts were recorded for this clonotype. The CDR3 sequence is CASSFLADPTDTQYF. CDR3 coding DNA: TGTGCCAGCAGCTTCCTTGCAGACCCCACAGATACGCAGTATTTT. This rearrangement joins TRBV11-2 to TRBJ2-3, with D unresolved. V lost 3 bases and J 2 bases, leaving 12 bases between the germline ends. CDR3 length: 15 amino acids. Germline values: CDR1 SGHAT, CDR2 FQNNGV.

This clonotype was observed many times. CDR3 loop: CSARGGDRSFFQETQYF. CDR3 coding DNA: TGCAGTGCTAGGGGGGGGGACAGGTCCTTTTTCCAAGAGACCCAGTACTTC. The chain couples TRBV20-1 to TRBJ2-5; perhaps TRBD1 as D (8 bases). V lost 3 bases to trimming and J lost 1 base, with 21 bases between them. The CDR3 covers 17 residues. The V gene's germline CDR1 is DFQATT and CDR2 SNEGSKA (reference sequence).

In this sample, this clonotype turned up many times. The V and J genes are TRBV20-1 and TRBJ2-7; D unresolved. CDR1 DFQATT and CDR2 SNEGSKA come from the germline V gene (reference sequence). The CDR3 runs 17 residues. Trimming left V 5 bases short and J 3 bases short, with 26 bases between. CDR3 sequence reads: CSAPEVLYGALVYEQYF. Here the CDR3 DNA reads TGCAGTGCTCCCGAGGTCCTTTACGGCGCATTAGTCTACGAGCAGTACTTC.

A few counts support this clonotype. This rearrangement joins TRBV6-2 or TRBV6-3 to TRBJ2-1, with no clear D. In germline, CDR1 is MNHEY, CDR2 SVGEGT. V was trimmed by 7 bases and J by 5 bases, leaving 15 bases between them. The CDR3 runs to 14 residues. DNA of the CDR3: TGTGCCAGCACCTATTCTTGGCCGAACAATGAGCAGTTCTTC. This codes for CASTYSWPNNEQFF.

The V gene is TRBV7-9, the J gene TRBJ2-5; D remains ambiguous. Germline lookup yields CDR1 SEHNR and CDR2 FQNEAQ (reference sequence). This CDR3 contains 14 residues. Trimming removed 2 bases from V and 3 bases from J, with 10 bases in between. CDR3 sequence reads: CASSLRIAEETQYF. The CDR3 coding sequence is TGTGCCAGCAGCTTAAGGATAGCAGAAGAGACCCAGTACTTC.

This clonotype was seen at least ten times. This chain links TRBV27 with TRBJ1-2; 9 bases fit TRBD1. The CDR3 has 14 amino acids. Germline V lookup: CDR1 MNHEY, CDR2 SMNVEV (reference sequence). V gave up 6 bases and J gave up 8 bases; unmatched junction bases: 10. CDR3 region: CASRNPGTGRGYTF. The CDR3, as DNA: TGTGCCAGCAGAAATCCCGGGACAGGGAGGGGCTACACCTTC.

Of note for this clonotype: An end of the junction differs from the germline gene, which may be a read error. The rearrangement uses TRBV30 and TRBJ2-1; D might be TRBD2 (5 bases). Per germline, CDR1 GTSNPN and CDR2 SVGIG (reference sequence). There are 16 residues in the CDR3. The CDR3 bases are TGTACCTGGAGTGTAGCGCGAAGGAGCTCCTACAATGAGCAGTTCTTC. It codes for CTWSVARRSSYNEQFF.

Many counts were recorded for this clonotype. The CDR3 here is CASSYWENYEQYF. The CDR3 nucleotides are TGTGCCAGCAGTTACTGGGAGAACTACGAGCAGTACTTC. V usage is TRBV6-6 and J usage is TRBJ2-7; possibly TRBD2 for D (5 bases). Germline lookup yields CDR1 MNHNY and CDR2 SVGAGI (reference sequence). This CDR3 has 13 amino acids. V was shortened by 1 base and J by 3 bases, with 7 bases between the two germline ends.

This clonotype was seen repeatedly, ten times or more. Written as DNA, the CDR3 is TGTGCCAGCACTCCCTATCAAACTAGCACAGATACGCAGTATTTT. Its protein is CASTPYQTSTDTQYF. V usage is TRBV28 and J usage is TRBJ2-3; D gene uncertain. CDR1 MDHEN and CDR2 SYDVKM come from the germline V gene. CDR3 length: 15 residues. Trimming shortened V by 7 bases and J by 0 bases, and 14 bases separated the two germline ends.

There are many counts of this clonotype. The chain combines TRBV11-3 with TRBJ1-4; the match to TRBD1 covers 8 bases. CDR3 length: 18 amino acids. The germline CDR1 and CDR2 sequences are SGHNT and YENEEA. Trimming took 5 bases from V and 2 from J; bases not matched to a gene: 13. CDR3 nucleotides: TGTGCCAGCAGCCCCCGGACAGGGTGGTCTGCGACTAATGAAAAACTGTTTTTT. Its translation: CASSPRTGWSATNEKLFF.

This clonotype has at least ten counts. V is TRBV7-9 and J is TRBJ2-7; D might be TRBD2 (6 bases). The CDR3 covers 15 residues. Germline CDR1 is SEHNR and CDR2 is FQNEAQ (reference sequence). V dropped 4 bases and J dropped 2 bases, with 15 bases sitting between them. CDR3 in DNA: TGTGCCAGCAGCTCTAATCCGGGACTCCCCTACGAGCAGTACTTC. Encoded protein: CASSSNPGLPYEQYF.

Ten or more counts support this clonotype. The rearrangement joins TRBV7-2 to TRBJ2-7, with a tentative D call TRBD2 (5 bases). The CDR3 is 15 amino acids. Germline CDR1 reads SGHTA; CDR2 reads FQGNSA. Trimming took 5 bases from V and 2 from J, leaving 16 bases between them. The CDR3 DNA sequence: TGTGCCAGCAGCCCAGGACTCGGTCAGGCCTACGAGCAGTACTTC. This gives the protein CASSPGLGQAYEQYF.

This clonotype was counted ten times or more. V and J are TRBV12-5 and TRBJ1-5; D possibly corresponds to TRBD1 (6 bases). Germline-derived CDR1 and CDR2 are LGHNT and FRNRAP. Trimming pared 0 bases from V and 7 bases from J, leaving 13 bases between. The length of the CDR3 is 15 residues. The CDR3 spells CASGLVSQGGQPQHF. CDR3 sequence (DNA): TGTGCTAGTGGTTTGGTATCACAGGGTGGACAGCCCCAGCATTTT.

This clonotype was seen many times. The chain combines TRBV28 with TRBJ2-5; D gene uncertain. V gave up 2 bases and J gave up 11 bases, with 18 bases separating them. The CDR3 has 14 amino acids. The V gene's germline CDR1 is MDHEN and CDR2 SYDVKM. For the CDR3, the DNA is TGTGCCAGCAGTTTAAGGACCTCAACAAGAGAGCAGTACTTC. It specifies CASSLRTSTREQYF.

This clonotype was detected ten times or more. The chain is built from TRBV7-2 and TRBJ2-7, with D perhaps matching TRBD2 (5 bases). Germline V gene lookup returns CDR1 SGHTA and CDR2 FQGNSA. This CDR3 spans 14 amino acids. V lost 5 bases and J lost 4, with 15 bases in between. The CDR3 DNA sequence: TGTGCCAGCAGCATTGCGCCCGGAGGATACGAGCAGTACTTC. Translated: CASSIAPGGYEQYF.

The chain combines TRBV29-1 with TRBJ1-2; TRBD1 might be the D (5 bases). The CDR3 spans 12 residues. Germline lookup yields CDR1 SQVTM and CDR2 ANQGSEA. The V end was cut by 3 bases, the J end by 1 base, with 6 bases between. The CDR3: CSVDRVNYGYTF. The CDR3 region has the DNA TGCAGCGTTGACAGGGTTAACTATGGCTACACCTTC.

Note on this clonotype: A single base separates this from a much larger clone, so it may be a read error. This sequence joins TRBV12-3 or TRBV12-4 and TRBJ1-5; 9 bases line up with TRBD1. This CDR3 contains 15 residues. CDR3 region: CTSSRGGQGQQPQHF. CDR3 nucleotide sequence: TGTACCAGCAGCCGCGGGGGACAGGGCCAACAGCCCCAGCATTTT.

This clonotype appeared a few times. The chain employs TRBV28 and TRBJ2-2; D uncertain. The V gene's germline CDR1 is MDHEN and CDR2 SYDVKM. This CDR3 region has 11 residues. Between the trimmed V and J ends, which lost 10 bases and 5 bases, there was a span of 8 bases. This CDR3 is CATRRTGELFF. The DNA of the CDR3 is TGTGCCACCAGACGGACCGGGGAGCTGTTTTTT.

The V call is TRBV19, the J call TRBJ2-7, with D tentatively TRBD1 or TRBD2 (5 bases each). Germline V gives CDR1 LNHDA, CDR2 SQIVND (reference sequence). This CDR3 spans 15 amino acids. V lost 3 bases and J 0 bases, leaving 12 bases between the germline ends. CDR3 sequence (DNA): TGTGCCAGTAGTATCGGGACGACAGACTCCTACGAGCAGTACTTC. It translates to CASSIGTTDSYEQYF.

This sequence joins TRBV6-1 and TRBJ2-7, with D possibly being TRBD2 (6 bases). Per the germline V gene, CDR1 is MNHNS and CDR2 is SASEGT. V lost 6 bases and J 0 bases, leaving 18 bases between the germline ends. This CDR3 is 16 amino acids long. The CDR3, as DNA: TGTGCCAGCAGACGCCTTACTAGCTCTAGCTCCTACGAGCAGTACTTC. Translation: CASRRLTSSSSYEQYF.

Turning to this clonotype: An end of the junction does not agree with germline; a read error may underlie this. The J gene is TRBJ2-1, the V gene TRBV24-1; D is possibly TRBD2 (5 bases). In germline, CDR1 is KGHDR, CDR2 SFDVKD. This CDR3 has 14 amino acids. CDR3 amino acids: CATRGDSSYDEQFF. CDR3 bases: TGTGCCACCAGGGGAGATAGCTCCTACGATGAGCAGTTCTTC.

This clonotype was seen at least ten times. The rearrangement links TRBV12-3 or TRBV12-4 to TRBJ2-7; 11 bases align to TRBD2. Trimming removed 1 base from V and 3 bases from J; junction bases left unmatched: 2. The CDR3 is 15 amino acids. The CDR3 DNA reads TGTGCCAGCAGTTTAGGAGGGACTAGCGGCTACGAGCAGTACTTC. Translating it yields CASSLGGTSGYEQYF.

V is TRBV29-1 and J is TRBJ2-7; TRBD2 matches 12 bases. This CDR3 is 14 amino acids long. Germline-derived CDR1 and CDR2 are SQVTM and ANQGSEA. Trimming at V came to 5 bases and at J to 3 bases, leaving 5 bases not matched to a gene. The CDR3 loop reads CSVRLAGDFYEQYF. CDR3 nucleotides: TGCAGCGTTAGACTAGCGGGAGACTTCTACGAGCAGTACTTC.

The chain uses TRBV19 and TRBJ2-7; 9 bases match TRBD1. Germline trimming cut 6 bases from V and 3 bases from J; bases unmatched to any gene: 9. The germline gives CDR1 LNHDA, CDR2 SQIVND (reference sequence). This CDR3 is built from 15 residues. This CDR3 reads CASSPGGTGSYEQYF. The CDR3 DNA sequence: TGTGCCAGTAGCCCCGGGGGGACAGGGAGCTACGAGCAGTACTTC.

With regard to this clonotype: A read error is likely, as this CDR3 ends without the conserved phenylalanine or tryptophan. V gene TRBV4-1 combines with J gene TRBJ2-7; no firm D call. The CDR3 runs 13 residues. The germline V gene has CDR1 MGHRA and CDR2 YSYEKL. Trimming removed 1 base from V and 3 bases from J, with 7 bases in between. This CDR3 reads CASSQVPLYEQYL. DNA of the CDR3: TGCGCCAGCAGCCAAGTTCCCCTCTACGAGCAGTACCTC.

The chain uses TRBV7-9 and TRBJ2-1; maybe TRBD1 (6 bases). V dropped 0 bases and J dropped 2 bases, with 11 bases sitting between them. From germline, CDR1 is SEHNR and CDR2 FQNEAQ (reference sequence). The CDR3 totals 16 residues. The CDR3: CASSLALRTAYNEQFF. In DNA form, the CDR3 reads TGTGCCAGCAGCTTAGCGCTTAGGACAGCCTACAATGAGCAGTTCTTC.

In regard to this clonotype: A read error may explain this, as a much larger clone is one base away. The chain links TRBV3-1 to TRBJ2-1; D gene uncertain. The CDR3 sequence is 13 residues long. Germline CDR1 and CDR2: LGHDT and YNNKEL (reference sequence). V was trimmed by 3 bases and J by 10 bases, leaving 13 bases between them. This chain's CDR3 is CASSHGPNKEQFF. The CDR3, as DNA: TGTGCCAGCAGCCACGGCCCCAATAAGGAGCAGTTCTTC.

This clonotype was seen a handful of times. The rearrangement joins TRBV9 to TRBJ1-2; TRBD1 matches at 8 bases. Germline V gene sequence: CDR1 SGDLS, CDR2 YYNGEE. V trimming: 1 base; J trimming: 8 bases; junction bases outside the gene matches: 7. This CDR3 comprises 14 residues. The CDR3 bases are TGTGCCAGCAGCGTACAGGGGGCGGCATACGGCTACACCTTC. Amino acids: CASSVQGAAYGYTF.